This T cell receptor beta chain is drawn from a study of somatic mutations in cytotoxic T cells in rheumatoid arthritis. The study, taken as a whole, reports: A largest CD8+ clone above 20% of CD8+ cells occurred in about an eighth of the roughly 60 patients. Measured CD8+ T-cell clonality, a value compared between rheumatoid arthritis patients and age-matched healthy controls, did not differ significantly. CD8+ clonality rose with age in rheumatoid arthritis patients, not healthy controls.

Clones were read by immunoSEQ multiplex PCR, and TCRdb kept only the in-frame ones, dropping some. This table has fewer than 5,500 clones, 79% appearing once. CD4+ and CD8+ cells were isolated by positive magnetic bead selection, with purity checked by flow cytometry. This clone has more than one count but fewer than ten. Its antigen is not known. This CDR3 contains 13 residues. V lost 7 bases and J lost 5; bases outside the gene matches: 5. Germline V CDR1 and CDR2: LNHDA, SQIVND (reference sequence). The receptor was isolated from an adult with rheumatoid arthritis. Input material: CD8+ T cells sorted from blood. This chain connects TRBV19 to TRBJ1-5, with 7 bases aligning to TRBD1. The CDR3 DNA sequence: TGTGCCAGTACCCAGGGGGTGTATCAGCCCCAGCATTTT. Encoded protein: CASTQGVYQPQHF.